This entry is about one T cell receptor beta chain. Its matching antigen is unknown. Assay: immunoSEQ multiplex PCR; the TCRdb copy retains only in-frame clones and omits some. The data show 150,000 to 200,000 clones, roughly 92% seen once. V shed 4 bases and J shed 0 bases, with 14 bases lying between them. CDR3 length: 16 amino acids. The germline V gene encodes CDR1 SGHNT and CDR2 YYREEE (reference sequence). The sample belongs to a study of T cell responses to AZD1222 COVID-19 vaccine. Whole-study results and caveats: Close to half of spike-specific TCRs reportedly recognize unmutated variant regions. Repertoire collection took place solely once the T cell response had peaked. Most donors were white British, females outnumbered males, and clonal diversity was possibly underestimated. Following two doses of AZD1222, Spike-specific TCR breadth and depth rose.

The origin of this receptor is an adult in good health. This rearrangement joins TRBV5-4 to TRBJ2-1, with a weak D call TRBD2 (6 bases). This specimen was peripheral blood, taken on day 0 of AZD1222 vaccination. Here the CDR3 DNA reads TGTGCCAGCAGCACAAAGCGGGTGAGCTCCTACAATGAGCAGTTCTTC. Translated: CASSTKRVSSYNEQFF.